Presented here are 8 T cell receptor beta chains from one specimen sequenced in a study of human T cells and chemical hapten exposure. The time point was: patch test 3, about 24 weeks after DPC sensitization. Documented treatment: therapeutic diphenylcyclopropenone sensitization with weekly scalp DPC. One entry per CDR3 protein results from TCRdb running MiXCR on the RACE reads. The repertoire has 50,000 or so distinct CDR3 sequences, 9.9% of them found once; the top ten carry over 15%. The sample here was whole blood, taken in connection with sensitization to the hapten diphenylcyclopropenone (DPC). These receptors were obtained from a woman aged 35 to 49 with alopecia areata. Some clones in this sample may be carry-over from other donors' samples.

This clonotype was found many times. V and J are TRBV7-3 and TRBJ2-2, with D perhaps TRBD2 (7 bases). CDR3 size: 15 residues. Deletions cut 4 bases from V and 7 bases from J, with 16 bases between. CDR1 and CDR2 (germline): SGHTA, FQGTGA. For the CDR3, the DNA is TGTGCCAGCAGCTCCATCCGCGGGGGCATCGGGGAGCTGTTTTTT. Translated: CASSSIRGGIGELFF.

This clonotype has a handful of counts. The rearrangement joins TRBV15 to TRBJ2-1; D unclear. Germline V CDR1 and CDR2: LNHNV, YYDKDF (reference sequence). V shed 5 bases and J shed 6 bases, with 8 bases lying between them. This CDR3 contains 12 residues. The CDR3 DNA reads as TGTGCCACCAGCCAACTGCGCAATGAGCAGTTCTTC. As protein: CATSQLRNEQFF.

This chain connects TRBV12-3 or TRBV12-4 to TRBJ2-7; 8 bases are shared with TRBD1. CDR3 length: 15 residues. V trimming: 7 bases; J trimming: 3 bases; junction bases outside the gene matches: 11. CDR3 DNA: TGTGCCAGCAAACCAACAGGGGGGAAGAACTACGAGCAGTACTTC. This sequence encodes CASKPTGGKNYEQYF.

V is TRBV12-5 and J is TRBJ1-5; 8 bases map to TRBD1. The CDR3 is 15 amino acids. Germline V lookup: CDR1 LGHNT, CDR2 FRNRAP. Unmatched junction bases numbered 8, after V lost 1 base and J lost 9 bases. The CDR3 spells CASGLERTGSLPQHF. CDR3 bases: TGTGCTAGTGGTTTGGAAAGGACAGGGTCGCTGCCCCAGCATTTT. Full variable domain (missing parts from reference TRBV12-5 and TRBJ1-5): DARVTQTPRHKVTEMGQEVTMRCQPILGHNTVFWYRQTMMQGLELLAYFRNRAPLDDSGMPKDRFSAEMPDATLATLKIQPSEPRDSAVYFCASGLERTGSLPQHFGDGTRLSIL.

The J gene is TRBJ2-7, the V gene TRBV29-1; 7 bases agree with TRBD1. This CDR3 has 11 amino acids. Germline trimming cut 2 bases from V and 6 bases from J; bases unmatched to any gene: 1. In germline, CDR1 is SQVTM, CDR2 ANQGSEA. This CDR3 reads CSVESGGEQYF. The CDR3 nucleotides read TGCAGCGTTGAATCAGGGGGCGAGCAGTACTTC.

This clonotype occurred many times. V is TRBV5-5 and J is TRBJ2-1, with 7 bases matching TRBD1. The CDR3 has 16 residues. From germline, CDR1 is SGHKS and CDR2 YYEKEE (reference sequence). Germline trimming cut 6 bases from V and 0 bases from J; bases unmatched to any gene: 9. The CDR3 here is CASNILTGSSYNEQFF. As DNA, the CDR3 is TGTGCCAGCAACATCCTGACAGGGAGCTCCTACAATGAGCAGTTCTTC. The full variable domain, completed using reference TRBV5-5 and TRBJ2-1, is DAGVTQSPTHLIKTRGQQVTLRCSPISGHKSVSWYQQVLGQGPQFIFQYYEKEERGRGNFPDRFSARQFPNYSSELNVNALLLGDSALYLCASNILTGSSYNEQFFGPGTRLTVL.

The chain joins TRBV28 to TRBJ1-1, with D tentatively TRBD1 (5 bases). V was pared by 3 bases and J by 7 bases, with 9 bases between. There are 12 residues in the CDR3. CDR1 MDHEN and CDR2 SYDVKM come from the germline V gene. For the CDR3, the DNA is TGTGCCAGCAGTTTGTCGGGGGGTGAAGCTTTCTTT. Residues: CASSLSGGEAFF.

As for this clonotype: An end of the junction differs from the germline gene, which may be a read error. The gene calls are TRBV7-9 and TRBJ2-3, with D perhaps matching TRBD2 (5 bases). This CDR3 spans 11 amino acids. Germline V CDR1 and CDR2: SEHNR, FQNEAQ (reference sequence). The CDR3 loop is CASSSSPAPNF. The CDR3, as DNA: TGTGCCAGCAGCTCTAGCCCTGCACCTAATTTT.